This is a list of T cell receptor beta chains from one sample in a study of blood T cell repertoires in COVID-19. TCRdb keeps only in-frame clones here, not all; method: immunoSEQ multiplex PCR. The data contain just under 300,000 clones, around 86% of them seen just once; the ten biggest clones take up 1.3%. Input material: peripheral blood. Source of these receptors: a man between 65 and 79 years old with acute or convalescent COVID-19. Both conserved end residues are part of each CDR3. A D gene is named only where the DNA matches it firmly. Rows give clone size only sometimes, using once, few, many, or a class for an expanded clone.

cdr3_length: 15
clone_size: NA
d_call: TRBD2
v_call: TRBV4-3
cdr3_aa: CASSPERDLTDTQYF

cdr3_length: 14
clone_size: NA
d_call: NA
v_call: TRBV3-1/TRBV3-2
cdr3_aa: CASSQDGGRAEAFF

cdr3_length: 15
clone_size: NA
d_call: NA
v_call: TRBV19
cdr3_aa: CATEGRETNTGELFF

cdr3_length: 15
clone_size: NA
d_call: NA
v_call: TRBV7-3
cdr3_aa: CASSLQGSYNSPLHF

cdr3_length: 13
clone_size: NA
d_call: NA
v_call: TRBV4-1
cdr3_aa: CASSQTGAETQYF

cdr3_length: 13
clone_size: NA
d_call: NA
v_call: TRBV28
cdr3_aa: CASSFRAGEKLFF

cdr3_length: 14
clone_size: NA
d_call: NA
v_call: TRBV9
cdr3_aa: CASSGGGRSETQYF

cdr3_length: 16
clone_size: NA
d_call: TRBD1
v_call: TRBV4-3
cdr3_aa: CASSQGRTGIGTEAFF

cdr3_length: 13
clone_size: NA
d_call: NA
v_call: TRBV7-9
cdr3_aa: CASSLEEGTEAFF

cdr3_length: 13
clone_size: few
d_call: NA
v_call: TRBV5-1
cdr3_aa: CASSTTGFTEAFF

cdr3_length: 14
clone_size: NA
d_call: NA
v_call: TRBV6-5
cdr3_aa: CASAVRGGADGYTF

cdr3_length: 18
clone_size: NA
d_call: TRBD2
v_call: TRBV6-1
cdr3_aa: CASSETSGGPPRQETQYF

cdr3_length: 11
clone_size: NA
d_call: NA
v_call: TRBV3-1/TRBV3-2
cdr3_aa: CASPGKGEQYF

cdr3_length: 14
clone_size: NA
d_call: NA
v_call: TRBV28
cdr3_aa: CASSLGHRNEKLFF

cdr3_length: 12
clone_size: NA
d_call: NA
v_call: TRBV12-3/TRBV12-4
cdr3_aa: CASSGTPREQFF

cdr3_length: 13
clone_size: NA
d_call: NA
v_call: TRBV2
cdr3_aa: CASSEGAGNTIYF

cdr3_length: 13
clone_size: NA
d_call: NA
v_call: TRBV5-6
cdr3_aa: CASSSHNNEKLFF

cdr3_length: 13
clone_size: NA
d_call: NA
v_call: TRBV28
cdr3_aa: CASSWTTNTEAFF

cdr3_length: 13
clone_size: NA
d_call: NA
v_call: TRBV11-1
cdr3_aa: CASSSEFRDGHTF

cdr3_length: 12
clone_size: once
d_call: TRBD1
v_call: TRBV2
cdr3_aa: CASRAGTGGQFF

cdr3_length: 15
clone_size: NA
d_call: NA
v_call: TRBV24-1
cdr3_aa: CATSDTGLNTGELFF

cdr3_length: 13
clone_size: NA
d_call: TRBD2
v_call: TRBV28
cdr3_aa: CASSLGGDYEQYF

cdr3_length: 18
clone_size: few
d_call: NA
v_call: TRBV5-1
cdr3_aa: CASSLAGVPLSGANVLTF

cdr3_length: 15
clone_size: NA
d_call: TRBD1
v_call: TRBV19
cdr3_aa: CASNTGEGSTGELFF

cdr3_length: 13
clone_size: NA
d_call: TRBD2
v_call: TRBV5-4
cdr3_aa: CASSLAGGNEQYF

cdr3_length: 14
clone_size: once
d_call: NA
v_call: TRBV19
cdr3_aa: CASRRDGSRYEQFF

cdr3_length: 11
clone_size: NA
d_call: TRBD1
v_call: TRBV28
cdr3_aa: CASKGANEQFF

cdr3_length: 12
clone_size: NA
d_call: NA
v_call: TRBV28
cdr3_aa: CASSLGGGTQYF

cdr3_length: 17
clone_size: NA
d_call: TRBD2
v_call: TRBV19
cdr3_aa: CASSIDLSGGNTGELFF

cdr3_length: 13
clone_size: NA
d_call: NA
v_call: TRBV5-6
cdr3_aa: CASSLAGNQPQHF

cdr3_length: 16
clone_size: NA
d_call: TRBD1
v_call: TRBV6-6
cdr3_aa: CASSPGTGPYNSPLHF

cdr3_length: 14
clone_size: NA
d_call: NA
v_call: TRBV30
cdr3_aa: CAWSVRLASYEQYF

cdr3_length: 15
clone_size: NA
d_call: NA
v_call: TRBV28
cdr3_aa: CASSFDRGFNYGYTF

cdr3_length: 14
clone_size: NA
d_call: NA
v_call: TRBV7-2
cdr3_aa: CASSLAFGEYGYTF

cdr3_length: 15
clone_size: NA
d_call: NA
v_call: TRBV7-8
cdr3_aa: CASSLSRGIGYGYTF

cdr3_length: 16
clone_size: NA
d_call: NA
v_call: TRBV10-3
cdr3_aa: CAISESAGTNYNEQFF

cdr3_length: 17
clone_size: NA
d_call: NA
v_call: TRBV21-1
cdr3_aa: CASSKWSALGRTTEAFF

cdr3_length: 17
clone_size: once
d_call: NA
v_call: TRBV7-6
cdr3_aa: CASSSRGGAHVVDTQYF

cdr3_length: 11
clone_size: NA
d_call: NA
v_call: TRBV6-2/TRBV6-3
cdr3_aa: CASSFRTEAFF

cdr3_length: 14
clone_size: NA
d_call: TRBD2
v_call: TRBV6-5
cdr3_aa: CASMTGGNVYEQYF

cdr3_length: 12
clone_size: once
d_call: NA
v_call: TRBV28
cdr3_aa: CASSLLATGYTF

cdr3_length: 16
clone_size: NA
d_call: NA
v_call: TRBV7-9
cdr3_aa: CASSQRRGELNTEAFF

cdr3_length: 16
clone_size: once
d_call: TRBD1
v_call: TRBV27
cdr3_aa: CASSSQQGASGSPLHF

cdr3_length: 14
clone_size: NA
d_call: NA
v_call: TRBV5-4
cdr3_aa: CASSPGQIQETQYF

cdr3_length: 15
clone_size: NA
d_call: TRBD1
v_call: TRBV27
cdr3_aa: CASSPDRVSYNEQFF

cdr3_length: 15
clone_size: NA
d_call: TRBD1
v_call: TRBV5-1
cdr3_aa: CASSATGGLNTEAFF

cdr3_length: 15
clone_size: once
d_call: NA
v_call: TRBV3-1/TRBV3-2
cdr3_aa: CASSQGAVQHYGYTF

cdr3_length: 13
clone_size: NA
d_call: NA
v_call: TRBV3-1/TRBV3-2
cdr3_aa: CASQTRNTGELFF

cdr3_length: 14
clone_size: once
d_call: TRBD1
v_call: TRBV19
cdr3_aa: CASTQGPMNTEAFF